The entry that follows covers one T cell receptor beta chain sequence. This clonotype came up many times. Its recognized antigen is unknown. Base qualities are not at hand, and no much larger clone is one base apart. CDR1 GTSNPN and CDR2 SVGIG are derived from the germline V gene (reference sequence). V is shortened by 0 bases, J by 1 base, and the region joining them spans 10 bases. The CDR3 holds 14 amino acids from the cysteine to the phenylalanine. The kept DNA is CDR3 alone, 42 bases in frame from the first base. TCR beta CDR3 regions were amplified from RNA transcripts. A first-round RT-PCR of the TCR CDR3 used the HTBI primer set with the Qiagen OneStep RT-PCR kit. Libraries were constructed in a second round of multiplex PCR, after which size selection and purification were performed. Paired-end sequencing of the libraries was performed with 100 bp reads on an Illumina HiSeq2000. The authors' analysis ran thus. Raw data were processed with SOAPnuke, discarding reads with adapters, uncalled bases, mean Phred below 15, or no exact constant-primer or identifier match. High-quality paired reads were merged with COPE v1.2.5, and unique nucleotide sequences were defined as clonotypes. Clonotypes were aligned to IMGT TRBV, TRBD and TRBJ reference segments using MiTCR v1.1. Analysis was restricted to V-J combinations with a frequency above 0.0001, which covered roughly 99% of repertoires. A TCS score was defined as the ratio of F50 (clonal expansion) to E x V (chaos), with BLOSUM62-based TCRdist applied between CDR3 peptides within each V-J. Welch's t-statistics and random forest reduced some 510 V-J features to 13, which were used in a naive Bayes classifier (R e1071). TCRdb ran its own pipeline on the public reads, namely fastp trimming at Q25 and MiXCR clone calling, and kept in-frame beta chains. Every entry covers one CDR3 protein and lists the most common genes and DNA from its rows. The V and J calls here are based on TCRdb, not the publication. Present in this sample are roughly 740,000 distinct CDR3 sequences, roughly 15% of which were seen just once. Approximately 8% of the sample is taken by the ten largest.

The data originate from a study of T cells in Graves' hyperthyroidism and ophthalmopathy (dated by TCRdb to between 2017 and 2020). Looking at the study overall: Peripheral blood samples were taken at the time of initial diagnosis, prior to any treatment. The paper describes TCR Vbeta CDR3 sequencing of about 140 peripheral blood samples, made up of about 40 ophthalmopathy patients, some 76 hyperthyroidism patients and 17 progressor patients. TCR V-J signatures able to tell the groups apart were searched for in a discovery cohort of some 97 patients, of whom approximately 40 had Graves' ophthalmopathy and 55 to 60 had stable Graves' hyperthyroidism. Whether ophthalmopathy could be predicted prospectively was tested in an independent validation cohort made up of roughly 19 hyperthyroidism patients plus 17 patients who later progressed to ophthalmopathy. Thyroid tissue and blood T-cell repertoires from about six Graves' hyperthyroidism patients were also compared in the study. After blood sampling, hyperthyroidism patients were treated with methimazole at a starting dose of 30 mg daily, and ophthalmopathy patients were treated with high-dose intravenous methylprednisolone. The 95 to 100 discovery patients were randomly divided into training and test sets at a 7:3 ratio.

General study outcomes and caveats: Most expanded thyroid clonotypes (frequency above 0.001) were also found in blood, which suggests that blood repertoires may mirror thyroid immune responses. In validation, progression to ophthalmopathy was predicted by the model with nearly 71% sensitivity and under 85% specificity, a median of approximately 7.1 months before onset. In cross-validation, a model built on a 13 V-J signature told ophthalmopathy apart from stable hyperthyroidism with under 90% sensitivity and about 81% specificity, and in testing the same model reached 80%/75%. No statistical method was used to fix the sample size in advance, and group allocation was not hidden from the investigators.

Stable Graves' hyperthyroidism was defined as no progression to ophthalmopathy during 18 months of follow-up. Hyperthyroidism patients were newly diagnosed, with disease duration under 2 months, and aged 18 to 65 years. The study excluded patients with uncontrolled infections, other autoimmune diseases, pregnancy or lactation. Diagnoses were based on clinical symptoms, serum thyroxine and TRAb, thyroid ultrasound and orbital computed tomography. PBMCs were isolated from 8 to 10 ml of fresh peripheral blood by Ficoll-Paque density gradient centrifugation. Trizol reagent was used to extract total RNA, and RNA quality was then checked on an Agilent 2100 Bioanalyzer.

The sequence links TRBV30 to TRBJ2-7; no D segment can be confidently identified. Sequenced: blood. This TCR was recovered from a man younger than 35 with Graves' hyperthyroidism. The DNA sequence follows: TGTGCCTGGAGTGTATCACGACATTCCTACGAGCAGTACTTC. Its translation reads: CAWSVSRHSYEQYF.